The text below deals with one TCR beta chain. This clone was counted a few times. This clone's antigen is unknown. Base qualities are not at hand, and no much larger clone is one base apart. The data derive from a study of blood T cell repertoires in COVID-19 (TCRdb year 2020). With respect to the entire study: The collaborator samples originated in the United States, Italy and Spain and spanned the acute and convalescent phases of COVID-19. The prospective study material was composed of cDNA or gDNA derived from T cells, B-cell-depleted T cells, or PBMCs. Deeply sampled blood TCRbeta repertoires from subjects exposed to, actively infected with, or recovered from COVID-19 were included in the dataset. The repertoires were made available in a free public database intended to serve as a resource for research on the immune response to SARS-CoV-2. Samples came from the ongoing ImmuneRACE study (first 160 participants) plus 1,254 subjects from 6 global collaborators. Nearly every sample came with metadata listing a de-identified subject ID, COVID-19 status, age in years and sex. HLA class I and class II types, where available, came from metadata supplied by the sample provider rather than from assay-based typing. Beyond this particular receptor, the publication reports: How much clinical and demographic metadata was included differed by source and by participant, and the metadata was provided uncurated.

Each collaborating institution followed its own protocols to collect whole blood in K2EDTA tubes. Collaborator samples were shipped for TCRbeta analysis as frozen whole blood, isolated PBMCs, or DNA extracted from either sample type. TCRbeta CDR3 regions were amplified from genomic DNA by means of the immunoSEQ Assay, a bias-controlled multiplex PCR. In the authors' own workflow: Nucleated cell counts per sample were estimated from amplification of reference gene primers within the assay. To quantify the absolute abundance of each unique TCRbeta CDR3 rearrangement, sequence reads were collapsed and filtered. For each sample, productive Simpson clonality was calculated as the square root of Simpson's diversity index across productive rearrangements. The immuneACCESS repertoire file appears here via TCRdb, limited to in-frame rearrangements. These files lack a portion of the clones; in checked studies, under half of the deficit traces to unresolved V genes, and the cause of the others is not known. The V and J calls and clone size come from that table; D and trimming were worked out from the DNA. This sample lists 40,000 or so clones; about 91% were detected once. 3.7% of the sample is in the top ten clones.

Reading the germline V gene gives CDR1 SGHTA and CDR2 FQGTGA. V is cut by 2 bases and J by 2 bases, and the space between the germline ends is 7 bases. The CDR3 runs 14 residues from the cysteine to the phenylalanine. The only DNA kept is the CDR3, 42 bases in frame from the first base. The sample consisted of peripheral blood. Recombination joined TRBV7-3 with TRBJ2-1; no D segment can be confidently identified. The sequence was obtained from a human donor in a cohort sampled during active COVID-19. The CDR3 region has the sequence CASSLSVPYNEQFF. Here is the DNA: TGTGCCAGCAGCTTATCGGTCCCCTACAATGAGCAGTTCTTC.